The 17 T cell receptor beta chains presented below share a single source sample, sequenced in a study of T-cell reconstitution after alpha-beta-depleted transplantation in children. Construction of the TCRbeta library involved unique molecular identifiers. TCRdb reprocessed the PCR reads via MiXCR and lists one record per CDR3 protein. The sample records under 250,000 distinct CDR3 sequences, roughly a quarter being singletons. This specimen consisted of PBMCs, mostly from graft donor cells, obtained 360 days after TCRalphabeta/CD19-depleted stem cell transplant. These receptors were taken from a female patient younger than 10 who had a stem cell transplant for congenital amegakaryocytic thrombocytopenia, so the T cells may come from the graft donor.

This clonotype was seen a few times. The chain combines TRBV6-2 or TRBV6-3 with TRBJ2-3; TRBD2 matches at 8 bases. V shed 4 bases, J shed 4 bases, and the junction held 10 bases outside the gene matches. Germline CDR1 and CDR2: MNHEY and SVGEGT. This CDR3 comprises 16 residues. DNA of the CDR3: TGTGCCAGCAGTTCCTTGCCAGCGGGAGCGGCAGATACGCAGTATTTT. This encodes CASSSLPAGAADTQYF.

This chain links TRBV4-3 with TRBJ1-1, with no clear D. This CDR3 has 14 amino acids. In germline, CDR1 is LGHNA, CDR2 YSLEER. The V end was cut by 0 bases, the J end by 3 bases, with 8 bases between. DNA for the CDR3: TGCGCCAGCAGCCAAGATGGTTTGGACACTGAAGCTTTCTTT. Translation: CASSQDGLDTEAFF.

This clonotype has just a few counts. The gene calls are TRBV12-3 or TRBV12-4 and TRBJ2-2; TRBD1 agrees at 8 bases. The CDR3 extends over 15 amino acids. Losses at the gene ends were 8 bases for V and 4 bases for J; bases not matched to a gene: 9. In nucleotides, the CDR3 is TGTGCCAGCTGCCCGACAGGGGAGGCCACCGGGGAGCTGTTTTTT. Encoded protein: CASCPTGEATGELFF.

V and J are TRBV4-1 and TRBJ2-7; no definite D call. This CDR3 contains 14 residues. Germline CDR1 reads MGHRA; CDR2 reads YSYEKL. Trimming stripped 1 base from V and 6 bases from J, with 13 bases between. The CDR3 reads CASSQVRGNREQYF. CDR3 coding DNA: TGCGCCAGCAGCCAAGTTCGCGGTAATCGCGAGCAGTACTTC.

The chain joins TRBV20-1 to TRBJ2-4; perhaps TRBD2 as D (5 bases). This CDR3 is 15 amino acids long. Trimming shortened V by 6 bases and J by 0 bases, and 15 bases separated the two germline ends. The germline CDR1 and CDR2 sequences are DFQATT and SNEGSKA (reference sequence). CDR3 sequence reads: CSAPMRVLAKNIQYF. DNA of the CDR3: TGCAGTGCCCCGATGAGGGTACTAGCCAAAAACATTCAGTACTTC.

In the case of this clonotype: At one end, the junction sequence differs from germline, possibly due to a read error. This chain connects TRBV20-1 to TRBJ2-7, with D possibly being TRBD2 (5 bases). CDR3 length: 15 residues. Per the germline V gene, CDR1 is DFQATT and CDR2 is SNEGSKA (reference sequence). The CDR3 reads CSASDASSRPERANF. In DNA, the CDR3 is TGCAGTGCTAGTGATGCGTCTAGCAGGCCAGAACGGGCGAACTTC.

A few counts support this clonotype. The gene calls are TRBV25-1 and TRBJ2-5; 8 bases are shared with TRBD1. Germline CDR1 reads MGHDK; CDR2 reads SYGVNS. J lost 5 bases, V lost 3 bases, and 8 bases had no gene match. The CDR3 contains 15 residues. The CDR3 DNA is TGTGCCAGCAGTGATTATGACAGGGGAGGCGAGACCCAGTACTTC. Its protein is CASSDYDRGGETQYF.

This clonotype occurred many times. The chain combines TRBV2 with TRBJ2-5; D ambiguous. Per germline, CDR1 SNHLY and CDR2 FYNNEI. The ends were cut back, 6 bases at V and 5 bases at J, with 10 bases in the middle. The CDR3 loop spans 12 amino acids. CDR3 DNA: TGTGCCAGCAGGGCAAATATGGAGACCCAGTACTTC. This encodes CASRANMETQYF.

This clonotype was seen only a few times. The rearrangement joins TRBV10-3 to TRBJ1-5; D is unresolved. The germline V and J ends were trimmed by 6 bases and 6 bases, with 15 bases remaining between them. The CDR3 sequence is 14 residues long. Per germline, CDR1 ENHRY and CDR2 SYGVKD. CDR3 loop: CAISAVLDGQPQHF. The CDR3, as DNA: TGTGCCATCAGCGCAGTACTAGATGGTCAGCCCCAGCATTTT.

This chain uses TRBV6-5 with TRBJ2-7; 10 nucleotides line up with TRBD2. V shed 0 bases, J shed 1 base, and the junction held 6 bases outside the gene matches. Germline V CDR1 and CDR2: MNHEY, SVGAGI. There are 17 residues in the CDR3. The CDR3 protein is CASSYSSPAGGSYEQYF. The DNA for the CDR3 is TGTGCCAGCAGTTACTCGAGCCCAGCGGGGGGGTCCTACGAGCAGTACTTC.

This CDR3 is CASSQEKVEYEQFF. The DNA of the CDR3 is TGTGCCAGCAGCCAAGAAAAGGTGGAGTATGAGCAGTTCTTC. The rearrangement links TRBV4-2 to TRBJ2-1; unclear D gene. Trimming stripped 0 bases from V and 8 bases from J, with 11 bases between. Germline CDR1 reads LGHNA; CDR2 reads YNFKEQ. The CDR3 is 14 amino acids.

This clonotype has more than one count but fewer than ten. This rearrangement joins TRBV5-1 to TRBJ2-5, with 8 bases lining up with TRBD2. The CDR3 extends over 16 amino acids. V lost 0 bases, J lost 4 bases, and 8 bases stayed unmatched. Per germline, CDR1 SGHRS and CDR2 YFSETQ. The CDR3 nucleotides read TGCGCCAGCAGCTTGGAAACGGGGGGGCCGGGAGAGACCCAGTACTTC. Amino acids: CASSLETGGPGETQYF.

A few counts support this clonotype. This sequence joins TRBV6-2 or TRBV6-3 and TRBJ1-1, with D possibly TRBD1 on 5 matching bases. From germline, CDR1 is MNHEY and CDR2 SVGEGT. Deletions cut 2 bases from V and 5 bases from J, with 12 bases between. This CDR3 is built from 14 residues. This chain's CDR3 is CASSYVQGGTEAFF. The CDR3 DNA reads as TGTGCCAGCAGTTACGTTCAGGGTGGGACTGAAGCTTTCTTT.

This chain joins TRBV19 and TRBJ1-2; a weak D match, TRBD1 (6 bases). V dropped 2 bases and J dropped 4 bases, with 8 bases sitting between them. Germline V lookup: CDR1 LNHDA, CDR2 SQIVND (reference sequence). This CDR3 is built from 13 residues. CDR3 residues: CASSIRGIYGYTF. CDR3 sequence (DNA): TGTGCCAGTAGTATAAGGGGGATCTATGGCTACACCTTC.

The chain links TRBV6-5 to TRBJ2-2; possibly TRBD1 for D (5 bases). Trimming pared 6 bases from V and 1 base from J, leaving 12 bases between. Germline CDR1 MNHEY, CDR2 SVGAGI. The CDR3 runs to 15 residues. The CDR3 spells CASRLGVGNTGELFF. The CDR3 coding sequence is TGTGCCAGCAGATTAGGGGTCGGGAACACCGGGGAGCTGTTTTTT.

The chain uses TRBV28 and TRBJ2-7, with a weak D call TRBD1 (6 bases). Germline values: CDR1 MDHEN, CDR2 SYDVKM. V lost 2 bases and J lost 2, with 13 bases in between. CDR3 length: 15 residues. The CDR3 DNA sequence: TGTGCCAGCAGTTTAACCCAGGGGCCAACCTACGAGCAGTACTTC. Protein: CASSLTQGPTYEQYF.

This chain joins TRBV19 and TRBJ1-1; D unresolved. V was shortened by 4 bases and J by 0 bases, with 6 bases between the two germline ends. CDR1 LNHDA and CDR2 SQIVND come from the germline V gene (reference sequence). This CDR3 is 13 amino acids long. The CDR3 DNA is TGTGCCAGTAGTACCACCATGAACACTGAAGCTTTCTTT. Residues: CASSTTMNTEAFF.